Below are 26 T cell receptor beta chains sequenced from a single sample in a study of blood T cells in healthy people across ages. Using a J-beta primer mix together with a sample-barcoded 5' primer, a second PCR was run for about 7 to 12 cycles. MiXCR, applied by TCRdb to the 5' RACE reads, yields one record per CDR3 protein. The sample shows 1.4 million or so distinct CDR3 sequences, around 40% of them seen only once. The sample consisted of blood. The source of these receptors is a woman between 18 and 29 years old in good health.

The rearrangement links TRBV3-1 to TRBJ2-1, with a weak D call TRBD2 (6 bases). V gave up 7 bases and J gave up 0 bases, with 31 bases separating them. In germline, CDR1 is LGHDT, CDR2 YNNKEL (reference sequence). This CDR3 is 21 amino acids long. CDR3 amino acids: CASTSGGSLDWTPSSYNEQFF. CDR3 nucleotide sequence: TGTGCCAGCACCTCCGGAGGGAGCTTGGACTGGACCCCCAGCTCCTACAATGAGCAGTTCTTC.

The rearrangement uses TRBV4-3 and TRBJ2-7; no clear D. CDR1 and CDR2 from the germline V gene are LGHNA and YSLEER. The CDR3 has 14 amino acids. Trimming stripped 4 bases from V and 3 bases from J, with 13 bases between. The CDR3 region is CASSPATGFYEQYF. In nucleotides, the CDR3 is TGCGCCAGCAGCCCTGCGACCGGCTTCTACGAGCAGTACTTC.

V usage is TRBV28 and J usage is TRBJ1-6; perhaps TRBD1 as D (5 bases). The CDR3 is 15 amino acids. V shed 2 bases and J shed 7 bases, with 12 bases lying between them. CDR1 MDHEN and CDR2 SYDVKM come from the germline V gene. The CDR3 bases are TGTGCCAGCAGTTTAATAGTTGACAGAAATTCACCCCTCCACTTT. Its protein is CASSLIVDRNSPLHF.

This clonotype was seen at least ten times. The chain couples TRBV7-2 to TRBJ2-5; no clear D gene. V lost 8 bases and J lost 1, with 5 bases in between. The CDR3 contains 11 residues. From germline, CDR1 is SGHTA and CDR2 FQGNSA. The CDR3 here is CASGRQETQYF. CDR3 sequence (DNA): TGTGCCAGCGGCCGCCAAGAGACCCAGTACTTC.

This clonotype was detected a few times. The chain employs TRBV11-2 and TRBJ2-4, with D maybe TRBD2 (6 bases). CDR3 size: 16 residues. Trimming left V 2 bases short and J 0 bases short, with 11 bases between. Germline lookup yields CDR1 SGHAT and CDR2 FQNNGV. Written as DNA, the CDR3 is TGTGCCAGCAGCTTATTCGGGGGTGTAGCCAAAAACATTCAGTACTTC. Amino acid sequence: CASSLFGGVAKNIQYF.

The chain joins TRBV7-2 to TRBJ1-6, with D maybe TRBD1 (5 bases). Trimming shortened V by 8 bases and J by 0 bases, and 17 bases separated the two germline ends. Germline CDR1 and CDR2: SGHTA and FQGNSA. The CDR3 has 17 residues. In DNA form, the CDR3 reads TGTGCCAGCCGACCTCGGGGCTTGAGCTCCTATAATTCACCCCTCCACTTT. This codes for CASRPRGLSSYNSPLHF.

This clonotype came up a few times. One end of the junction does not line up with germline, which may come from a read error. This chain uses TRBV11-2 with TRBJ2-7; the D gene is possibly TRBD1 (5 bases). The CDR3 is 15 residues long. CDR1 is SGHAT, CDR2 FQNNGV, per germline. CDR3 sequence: CASSLEVPGIYEQYF. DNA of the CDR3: TGTGCCAGCAGCCTAGAGGTGCCAGGGATCTACGAGCAGTACTTC.

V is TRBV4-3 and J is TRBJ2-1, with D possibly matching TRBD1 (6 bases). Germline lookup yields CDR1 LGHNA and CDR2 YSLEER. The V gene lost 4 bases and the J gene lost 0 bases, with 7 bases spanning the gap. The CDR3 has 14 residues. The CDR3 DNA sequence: TGCGCCAGCAGCCGACAGGCCTCCTACAATGAGCAGTTCTTC. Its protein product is CASSRQASYNEQFF.

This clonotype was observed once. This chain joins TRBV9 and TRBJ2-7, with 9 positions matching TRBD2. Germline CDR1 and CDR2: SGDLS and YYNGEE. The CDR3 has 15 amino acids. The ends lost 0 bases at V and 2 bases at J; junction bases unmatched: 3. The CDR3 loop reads CASSVGRGGTYEQYF. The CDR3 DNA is TGTGCCAGCAGCGTAGGGCGGGGGGGGACCTACGAGCAGTACTTC.

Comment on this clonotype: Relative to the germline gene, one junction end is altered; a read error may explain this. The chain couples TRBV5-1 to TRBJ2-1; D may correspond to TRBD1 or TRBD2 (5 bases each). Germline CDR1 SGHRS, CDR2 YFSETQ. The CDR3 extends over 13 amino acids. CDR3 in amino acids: CGSRLGDYNEQFF. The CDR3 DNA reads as TGCGGCAGCAGGTTGGGGGACTACAATGAGCAGTTCTTC.

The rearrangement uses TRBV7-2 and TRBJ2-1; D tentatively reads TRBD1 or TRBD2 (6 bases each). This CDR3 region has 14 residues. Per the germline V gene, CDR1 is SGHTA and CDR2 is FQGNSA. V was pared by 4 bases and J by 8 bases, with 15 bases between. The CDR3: CASSSDGGSHEQFF. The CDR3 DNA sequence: TGTGCCAGCAGCTCGGACGGGGGCTCCCATGAGCAGTTCTTC.

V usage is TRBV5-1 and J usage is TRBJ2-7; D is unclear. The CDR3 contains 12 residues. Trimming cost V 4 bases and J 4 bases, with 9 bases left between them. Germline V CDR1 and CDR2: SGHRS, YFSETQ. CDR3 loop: CASSPHGYEQYF. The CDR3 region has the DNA TGCGCCAGCAGCCCACACGGTTACGAGCAGTACTTC.

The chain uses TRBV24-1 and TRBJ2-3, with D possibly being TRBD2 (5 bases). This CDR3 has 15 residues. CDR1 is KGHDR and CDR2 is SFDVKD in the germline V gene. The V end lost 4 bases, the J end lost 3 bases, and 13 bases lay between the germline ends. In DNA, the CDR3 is TGTGCCACCAGTGAGAGCAATGAGGGAACAGATACGCAGTATTTT. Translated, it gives CATSESNEGTDTQYF.

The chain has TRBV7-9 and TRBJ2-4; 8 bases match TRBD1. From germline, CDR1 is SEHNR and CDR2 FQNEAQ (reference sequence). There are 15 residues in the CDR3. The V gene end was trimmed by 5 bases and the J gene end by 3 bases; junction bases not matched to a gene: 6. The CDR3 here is CASSRQGLGKNIQYF. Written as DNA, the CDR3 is TGTGCCAGCAGCAGACAGGGGTTGGGCAAAAACATTCAGTACTTC. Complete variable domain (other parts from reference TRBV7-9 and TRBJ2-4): DTGVSQNPRHKITKRGQNVTFRCDPISEHNRLYWYRQTLGQGPEFLTYFQNEAQLEKSRLLSDRFSAERPKGSFSTLEIQRTEQGDSAMYLCASSRQGLGKNIQYFGAGTRLSVL.

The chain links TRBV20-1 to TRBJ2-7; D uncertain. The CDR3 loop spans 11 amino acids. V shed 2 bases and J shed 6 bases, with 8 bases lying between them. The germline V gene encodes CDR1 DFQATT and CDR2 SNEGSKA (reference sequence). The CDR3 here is CSARLIGEQYF. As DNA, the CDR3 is TGCAGTGCTAGATTGATTGGCGAGCAGTACTTC.

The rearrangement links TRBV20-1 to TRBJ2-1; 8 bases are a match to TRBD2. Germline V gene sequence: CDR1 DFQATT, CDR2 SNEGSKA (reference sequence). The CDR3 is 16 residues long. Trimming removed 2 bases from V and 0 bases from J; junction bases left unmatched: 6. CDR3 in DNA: TGCAGTGCTAGACTTCTAGCGGGTAGCTCCTACAATGAGCAGTTCTTC. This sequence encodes CSARLLAGSSYNEQFF.

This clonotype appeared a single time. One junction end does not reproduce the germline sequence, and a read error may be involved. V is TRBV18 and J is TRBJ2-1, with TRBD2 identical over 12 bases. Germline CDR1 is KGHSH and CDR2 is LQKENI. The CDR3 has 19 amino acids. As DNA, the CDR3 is TGTGCCAGCTCACAACCGACTAGCGGGGGCCTCAGCTCCTACAACGAGCAGTTCTTC. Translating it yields CASSQPTSGGLSSYNEQFF. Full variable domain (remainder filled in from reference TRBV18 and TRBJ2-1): NAGVMQNPRHLVRRRGQEARLRCSPMKGHSHVYWYRQLPEEGLKFMVYLQKENIIDESGMPKERFSAEFPKEGPSILRIQQVVRGDSAAYFCASSQPTSGGLSSYNEQFFGPGTRLTVL.

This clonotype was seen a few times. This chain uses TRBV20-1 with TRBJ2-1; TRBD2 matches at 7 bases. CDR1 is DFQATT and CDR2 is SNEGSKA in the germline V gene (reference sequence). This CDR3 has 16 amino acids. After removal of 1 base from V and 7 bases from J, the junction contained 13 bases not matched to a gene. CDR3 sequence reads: CSARVQLAWSLNEQFF. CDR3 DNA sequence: TGCAGTGCTAGAGTACAACTAGCGTGGAGTCTTAATGAGCAGTTCTTC.

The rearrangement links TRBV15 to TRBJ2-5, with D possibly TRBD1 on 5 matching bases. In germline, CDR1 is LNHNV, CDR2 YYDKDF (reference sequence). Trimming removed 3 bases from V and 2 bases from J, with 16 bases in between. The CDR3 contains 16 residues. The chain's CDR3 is CATSSPSLGPQETQYF. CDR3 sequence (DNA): TGTGCCACCAGCAGCCCAAGTCTGGGGCCACAAGAGACCCAGTACTTC.

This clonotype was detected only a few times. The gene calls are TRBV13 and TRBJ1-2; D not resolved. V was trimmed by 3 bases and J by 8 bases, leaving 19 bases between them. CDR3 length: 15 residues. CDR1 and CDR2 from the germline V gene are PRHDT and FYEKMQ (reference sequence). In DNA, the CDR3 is TGTGCCAGCAGCTTGACCCCGCTTTCAGTGTTGGGCTACACCTTC. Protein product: CASSLTPLSVLGYTF. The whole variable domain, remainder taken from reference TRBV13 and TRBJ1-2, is AAGVIQSPRHLIKEKRETATLKCYPIPRHDTVYWYQQGPGQDPQFLISFYEKMQSDKGSIPDRFSAQQFSDYHSELNMSSLELGDSALYFCASSLTPLSVLGYTFGSGTRLTVV.

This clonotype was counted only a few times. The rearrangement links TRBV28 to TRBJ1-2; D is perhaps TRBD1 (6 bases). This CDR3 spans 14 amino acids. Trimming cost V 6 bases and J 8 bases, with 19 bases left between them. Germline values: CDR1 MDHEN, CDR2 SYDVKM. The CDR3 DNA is TGTGCCAGCAGCTCTTCAGGGGAAATGAAGGGCTACACCTTC. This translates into CASSSSGEMKGYTF.

Here the CDR3 reads CAWGSGSNQPQHF. The CDR3 region has the DNA TGTGCCTGGGGGTCTGGGAGCAATCAGCCCCAGCATTTT. The V gene is TRBV30, the J gene TRBJ1-5; D gene uncertain. The CDR3 covers 13 residues. The V end lost 5 bases, the J end lost 1 base, and 9 bases lay between the germline ends. Looked up from germline, CDR1 is GTSNPN and CDR2 is SVGIG (reference sequence).

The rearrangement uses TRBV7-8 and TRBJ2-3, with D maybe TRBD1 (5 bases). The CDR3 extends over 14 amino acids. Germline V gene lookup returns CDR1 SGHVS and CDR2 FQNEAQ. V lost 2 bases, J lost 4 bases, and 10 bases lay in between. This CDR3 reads CASSLQGFADTQYF. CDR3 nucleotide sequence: TGTGCCAGCAGCTTACAGGGTTTCGCAGATACGCAGTATTTT.

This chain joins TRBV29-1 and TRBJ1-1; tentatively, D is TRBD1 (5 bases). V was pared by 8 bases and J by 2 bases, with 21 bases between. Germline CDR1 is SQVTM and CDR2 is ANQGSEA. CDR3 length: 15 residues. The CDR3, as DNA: TGCAGCACCCTCGCCGGGACCCGCTCAAACACTGAAGCTTTCTTT. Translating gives CSTLAGTRSNTEAFF.

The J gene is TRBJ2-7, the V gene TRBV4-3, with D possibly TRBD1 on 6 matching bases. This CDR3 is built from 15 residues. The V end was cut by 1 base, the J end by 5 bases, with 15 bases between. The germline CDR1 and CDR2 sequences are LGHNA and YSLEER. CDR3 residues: CASSQGSGDNHEQYF. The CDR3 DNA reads TGCGCCAGCAGCCAAGGGTCAGGGGATAACCACGAGCAGTACTTC.

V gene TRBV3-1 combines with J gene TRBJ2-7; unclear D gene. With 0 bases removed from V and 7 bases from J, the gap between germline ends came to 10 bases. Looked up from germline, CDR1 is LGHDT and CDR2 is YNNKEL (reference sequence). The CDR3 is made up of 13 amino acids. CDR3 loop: CASSQEGHNEQYF. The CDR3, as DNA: TGTGCCAGCAGCCAAGAAGGTCACAATGAGCAGTACTTC.